What follows are 10 T cell receptor beta chains derived from one specimen sequenced in a study of blood T cells in healthy people across ages. A second about 7 to 12 cycle PCR used barcoded and J-beta primers. TCRdb redid the calling of the 5' RACE reads with MiXCR, one entry per CDR3 protein. This sample yields roughly 900,000 distinct CDR3 sequences, of which around 46% are seen a single time; 13% belongs to the top ten. Sequencing used blood. Receptors were obtained from a man in his thirties or forties in good health.

This chain joins TRBV10-3 and TRBJ1-6, with TRBD1 matching 8 bases. Germline CDR1 reads ENHRY; CDR2 reads SYGVKD. With 7 bases clipped from V and 8 bases from J, the junction kept 1 base outside the gene matches. The CDR3 spans 12 residues. As DNA, the CDR3 is TGTGCCATCAAGGACAGGGATTCACCCCTCCACTTT. It codes for CAIKDRDSPLHF.

V usage is TRBV20-1 and J usage is TRBJ2-1; TRBD2 matches at 8 bases. Germline V gene sequence: CDR1 DFQATT, CDR2 SNEGSKA (reference sequence). The CDR3 totals 16 residues. V lost 5 bases, J lost 0 bases, and 9 bases stayed unmatched. The chain's CDR3 is CSAQSLADSSYNEQFF. The CDR3 bases are TGCAGTGCTCAATCACTAGCGGACAGCTCCTACAATGAGCAGTTCTTC.

There are many counts of this clonotype. The CDR3 DNA sequence: TGTGCCAGCAGTTTGATGAACGAGCAGTACTTC. This sequence encodes CASSLMNEQYF. The V gene is TRBV12-3 or TRBV12-4, the J gene TRBJ2-7; D is unresolved. This CDR3 contains 11 residues. V was clipped by 3 bases and J by 5 bases, with 5 bases between them.

The gene calls are TRBV6-6 and TRBJ1-5; TRBD1 matches 8 bases. With 0 bases clipped from V and 5 bases from J, the junction kept 9 bases outside the gene matches. The CDR3 contains 17 residues. The germline CDR1 and CDR2 sequences are MNHNY and SVGAGI (reference sequence). CDR3 DNA: TGTGCCAGCAGTTACTCGACCTTAGGGACAGGCGATCAGCCCCAGCATTTT. It specifies CASSYSTLGTGDQPQHF.

The genes are TRBV7-2 and TRBJ2-5; D possibly corresponds to TRBD2 (7 bases). Germline V gene data show CDR1 as SGHTA and CDR2 as FQGNSA. The CDR3 runs to 14 residues. V was cut by 8 bases and J by 2 bases, with 15 bases left in between. Here the CDR3 reads CASWGGGIQETQYF. CDR3 in DNA: TGTGCCAGCTGGGGAGGGGGGATACAAGAGACCCAGTACTTC.

The J gene is TRBJ2-7, the V gene TRBV6-2 or TRBV6-3; no clear D. CDR1 is MNHEY and CDR2 is SVGEGT in the germline V gene. The CDR3 runs to 11 residues. Deletions cut 7 bases from V and 4 bases from J, with 8 bases between. The CDR3 sequence is CASMAAYEQYF. CDR3 in DNA: TGTGCCAGCATGGCCGCTTACGAGCAGTACTTC.

The chain combines TRBV27 with TRBJ1-5; D unclear. The V end was cut by 5 bases, the J end by 7 bases, with 15 bases between. CDR3 size: 14 residues. Germline CDR1 is MNHEY and CDR2 is SMNVEV (reference sequence). The CDR3 protein is CASSPVGMGQPQHF. In nucleotides, the CDR3 is TGTGCCAGCAGTCCCGTAGGTATGGGACAGCCCCAGCATTTT.

In this sample, this clonotype turned up a few times. V gene TRBV12-3 or TRBV12-4 combines with J gene TRBJ2-4; D gene unclear. CDR3 length equals 13 residues. V lost 2 bases and J 13 bases, leaving 15 bases between the germline ends. The CDR3 spells CASSLQSMAQQYF. In nucleotides, the CDR3 is TGTGCCAGCAGTTTACAGTCCATGGCCCAGCAGTACTTC.

The chain recombines TRBV6-1 with TRBJ2-7, with 7 bases fitting TRBD1. Germline V lookup: CDR1 MNHNS, CDR2 SASEGT. The CDR3 loop spans 19 amino acids. V shed 3 bases and J 1 base; nucleotides not matched to a gene: 18. The CDR3 sequence: CASSEEAHFRQGLSYEQYF. As DNA, the CDR3 is TGTGCCAGCAGTGAGGAGGCGCATTTCCGACAGGGCCTTTCCTACGAGCAGTACTTC.

The sample holds a few counts of this clonotype. V gene TRBV2 combines with J gene TRBJ2-5, with D hard to call. Germline CDR1 is SNHLY and CDR2 is FYNNEI. CDR3 size: 12 residues. Trimming removed 3 bases at V and 13 bases at J, with 15 bases between. The CDR3, as DNA: TGTGCCAGCAGTGATTCAGAGGTCTTGCCGTACTTC. Protein product: CASSDSEVLPYF.